This section outlines one T cell receptor beta chain sequence together with its context. Its cognate antigen is unknown. This record comes from a study of T-cell reconstitution after alpha-beta-depleted transplantation in children. Study-level points and caveats: Elevated TCRbeta diversity at day 60 was traced, in some patients, to surviving recipient T cells and thymic progenitors. By one year post-transplant, T-cell counts and diversity largely arose from T cells that were newly produced. Reportedly, roughly two months post-transplant, alpha-beta T cells arose from several hundred expanded graft clones.

CDR1 is SQVTM, CDR2 ANQGSEA, per germline. The CDR3 length is 15 residues. V was pared by 5 bases and J by 2 bases, with 10 bases of the junction left unmatched. Unique molecular identifiers tagged the TCRbeta library. Using its own MiXCR run on the PCR reads, TCRdb lists one record per CDR3 protein. The sample holds almost 250,000 distinct CDR3 sequences, about 23% seen once. The chain recombines TRBV29-1 with TRBJ2-7; 9 nucleotides align to TRBD1. The sequence was collected from a girl aged 2 to 9 with Fanconi anemia, due to receive a stem cell transplant. The sequencing here drew on PBMCs, taken before TCRalphabeta/CD19-depleted stem cell transplant. In DNA form, the CDR3 reads TGCAGCGTTTGTTTCTGGGACAGGGACCCCTACGAGCAGTACTTC. Translating gives CSVCFWDRDPYEQYF.